This TCR beta chain was sequenced during a study of cytomegalovirus exposure and HLA in healthy donors. A single count supports this clone. PCR was performed using 60 Vbeta and 13 Jbeta primers. Profiled with immunoSEQ multiplex PCR; TCRdb holds only in-frame clones, not every one. Here the sample spans over 150,000 clones, 70% to 80% being singletons. The ends were cut back, 2 bases at V and 6 bases at J, with 14 bases in the middle. CDR1 is SEHNR, CDR2 FQNEAQ, per germline (reference sequence). The CDR3 length is 15 residues. The origin of this receptor is a man between 60 and 75 years old in good health and CMV-seronegative. The genes are TRBV7-9 and TRBJ1-5; weak D call: TRBD1 (6 bases). The sample was PBMCs. For the CDR3, the DNA is TGTGCCAGCAGCTTATCAGGGCAGGGGAGTCAGCCCCAGCATTTT. Translating it yields CASSLSGQGSQPQHF.